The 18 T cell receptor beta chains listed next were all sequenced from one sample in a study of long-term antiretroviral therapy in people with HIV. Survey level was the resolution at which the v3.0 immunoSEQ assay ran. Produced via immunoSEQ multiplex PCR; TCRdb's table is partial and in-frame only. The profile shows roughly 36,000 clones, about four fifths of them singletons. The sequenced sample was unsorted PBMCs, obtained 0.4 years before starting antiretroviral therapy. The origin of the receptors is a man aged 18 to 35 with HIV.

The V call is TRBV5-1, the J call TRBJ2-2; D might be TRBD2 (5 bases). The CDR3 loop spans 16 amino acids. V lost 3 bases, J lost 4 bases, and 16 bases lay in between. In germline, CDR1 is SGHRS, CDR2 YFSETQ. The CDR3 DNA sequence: TGCGCCAGCAGCTCCAGCGTTGTCGAGGGCACCGGGGAGCTGTTTTTT. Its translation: CASSSSVVEGTGELFF.

The CDR3 DNA follows: TGTGCCAGCACCTTGCCCCGGGGTGGTGGCTACACCTTC. This sequence encodes CASTLPRGGGYTF. This chain uses TRBV7-9 with TRBJ1-2; D is ambiguous. V was shortened by 7 bases and J by 7 bases, with 16 bases between the two germline ends. In germline, CDR1 is SEHNR, CDR2 FQNEAQ (reference sequence). CDR3 length: 13 amino acids. The variable domain in full, with the rest retrieved from reference TRBV7-9 and TRBJ1-2, is DTGVSQNPRHKITKRGQNVTFRCDPISEHNRLYWYRQTLGQGPEFLTYFQNEAQLEKSRLLSDRFSAERPKGSFSTLEIQRTEQGDSAMYLCASTLPRGGGYTFGSGTRLTVV.

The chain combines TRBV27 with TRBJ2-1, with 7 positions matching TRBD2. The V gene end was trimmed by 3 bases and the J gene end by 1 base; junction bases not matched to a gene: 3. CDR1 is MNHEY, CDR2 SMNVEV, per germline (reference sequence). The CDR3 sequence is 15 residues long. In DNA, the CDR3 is TGTGCCAGCAGTTTCGGAGCGGGGTCCTACAATGAGCAGTTCTTC. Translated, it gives CASSFGAGSYNEQFF.

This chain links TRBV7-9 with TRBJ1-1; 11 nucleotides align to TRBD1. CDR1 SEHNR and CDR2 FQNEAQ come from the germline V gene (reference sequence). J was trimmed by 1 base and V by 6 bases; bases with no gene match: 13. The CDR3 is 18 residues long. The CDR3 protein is CASRRLPGQGEENTEAFF. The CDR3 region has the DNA TGTGCCAGCAGAAGACTCCCGGGACAGGGGGAAGAGAACACTGAAGCTTTCTTT. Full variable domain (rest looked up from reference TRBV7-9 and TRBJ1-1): DTGVSQNPRHKITKRGQNVTFRCDPISEHNRLYWYRQTLGQGPEFLTYFQNEAQLEKSRLLSDRFSAERPKGSFSTLEIQRTEQGDSAMYLCASRRLPGQGEENTEAFFGQGTRLTVV.

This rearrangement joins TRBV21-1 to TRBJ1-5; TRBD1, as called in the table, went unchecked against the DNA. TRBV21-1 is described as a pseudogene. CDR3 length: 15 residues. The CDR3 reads CASSKEVTGDQPQHF. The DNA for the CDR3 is TGTGCCAGCAGCAAAGAAGTGACAGGGGATCAGCCCCAGCATTTT.

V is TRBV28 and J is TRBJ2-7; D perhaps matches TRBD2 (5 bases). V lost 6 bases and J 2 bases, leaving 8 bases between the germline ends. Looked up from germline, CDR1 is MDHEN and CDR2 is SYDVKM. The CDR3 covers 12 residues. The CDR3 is CASSPTTYEQYF. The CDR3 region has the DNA TGTGCCAGCAGCCCGACTACCTACGAGCAGTACTTC.

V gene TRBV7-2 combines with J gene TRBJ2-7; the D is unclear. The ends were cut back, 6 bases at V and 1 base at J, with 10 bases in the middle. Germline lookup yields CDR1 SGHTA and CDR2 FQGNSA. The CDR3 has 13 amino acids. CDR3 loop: CASRKSVSYEQYF. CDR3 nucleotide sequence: TGTGCCAGCAGGAAGAGTGTGTCCTACGAGCAGTACTTC.

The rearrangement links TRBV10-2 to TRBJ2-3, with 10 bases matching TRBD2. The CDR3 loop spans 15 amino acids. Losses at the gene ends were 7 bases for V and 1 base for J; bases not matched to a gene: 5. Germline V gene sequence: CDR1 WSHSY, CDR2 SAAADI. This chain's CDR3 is CASKSGTSGTDTQYF. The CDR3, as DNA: TGCGCCAGCAAATCCGGGACTAGCGGCACAGATACGCAGTATTTT.

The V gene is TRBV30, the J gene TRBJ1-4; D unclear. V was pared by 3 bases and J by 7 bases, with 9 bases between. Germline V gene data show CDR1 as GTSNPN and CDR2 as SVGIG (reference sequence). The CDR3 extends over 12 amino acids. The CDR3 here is CAWRLGFEKLFF. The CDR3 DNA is TGTGCCTGGAGGCTAGGTTTTGAAAAACTGTTTTTT. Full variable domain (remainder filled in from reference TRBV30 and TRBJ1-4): SQTIHQWPATLVQPVGSPLSLECTVEGTSNPNLYWYRQAAGRGLQLLFYSVGIGQISSEVPQNLSASRPQDRQFILSSKKLLLSDSGFYLCAWRLGFEKLFFGSGTQLSVL.

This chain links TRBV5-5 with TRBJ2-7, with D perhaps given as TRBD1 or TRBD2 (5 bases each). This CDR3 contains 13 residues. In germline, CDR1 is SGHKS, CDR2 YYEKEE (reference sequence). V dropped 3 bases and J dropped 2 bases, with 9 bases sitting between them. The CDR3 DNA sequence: TGTGCCAGCAGCTACCGGGACCCCTACGAGCAGTACTTC. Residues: CASSYRDPYEQYF.

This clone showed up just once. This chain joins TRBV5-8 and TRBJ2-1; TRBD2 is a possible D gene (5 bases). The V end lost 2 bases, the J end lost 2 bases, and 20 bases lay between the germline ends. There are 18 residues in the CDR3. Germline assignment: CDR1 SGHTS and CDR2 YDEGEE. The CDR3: CASSFTPRTSPTYNEQFF. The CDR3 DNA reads TGTGCCAGCAGCTTTACGCCTAGGACTTCCCCCACCTACAATGAGCAGTTCTTC.

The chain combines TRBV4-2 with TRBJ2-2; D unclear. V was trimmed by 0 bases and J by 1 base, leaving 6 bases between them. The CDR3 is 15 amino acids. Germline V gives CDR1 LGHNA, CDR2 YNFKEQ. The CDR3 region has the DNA TGTGCCAGCAGCCAAGATATGAGGAACACCGGGGAGCTGTTTTTT. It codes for CASSQDMRNTGELFF.

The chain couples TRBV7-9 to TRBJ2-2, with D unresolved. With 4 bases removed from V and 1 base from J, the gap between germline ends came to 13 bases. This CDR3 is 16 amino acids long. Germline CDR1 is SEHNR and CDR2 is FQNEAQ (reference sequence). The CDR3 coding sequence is TGTGCCAGCAGCTCCCTAGGGATTATGAACACCGGGGAGCTGTTTTTT. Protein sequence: CASSSLGIMNTGELFF.

The CDR3 protein is CASSLGQGAPYNEQFF. The CDR3, as DNA: TGTGCCAGCAGCTTAGGGCAGGGGGCCCCCTACAATGAGCAGTTCTTC. The chain uses TRBV7-8 and TRBJ2-1, with 8 bases fitting TRBD1. The V gene's germline CDR1 is SGHVS and CDR2 FQNEAQ. Germline trimming cut 1 base from V and 2 bases from J; bases unmatched to any gene: 4. The CDR3 has 16 amino acids.

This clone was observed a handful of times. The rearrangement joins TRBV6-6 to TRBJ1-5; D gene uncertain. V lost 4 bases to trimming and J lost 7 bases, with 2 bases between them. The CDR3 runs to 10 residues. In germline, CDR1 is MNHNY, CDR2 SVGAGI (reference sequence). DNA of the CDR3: TGTGCCAGCAGTTCACAGCCCCAGCATTTT. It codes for CASSSQPQHF.

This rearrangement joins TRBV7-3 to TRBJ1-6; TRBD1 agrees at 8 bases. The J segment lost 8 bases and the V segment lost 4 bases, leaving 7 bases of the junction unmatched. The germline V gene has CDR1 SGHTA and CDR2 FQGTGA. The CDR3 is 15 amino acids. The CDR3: CASSWTGQVDSPLHF. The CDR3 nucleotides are TGTGCCAGCAGCTGGACGGGACAGGTCGATTCACCCCTCCACTTT.

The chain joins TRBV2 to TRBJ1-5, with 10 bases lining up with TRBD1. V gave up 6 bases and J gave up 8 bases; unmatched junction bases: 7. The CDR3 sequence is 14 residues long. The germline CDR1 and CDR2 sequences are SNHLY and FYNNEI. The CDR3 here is CASRPGQGGEPQHF. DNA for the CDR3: TGTGCCAGCAGGCCCGGACAGGGGGGAGAGCCCCAGCATTTT.

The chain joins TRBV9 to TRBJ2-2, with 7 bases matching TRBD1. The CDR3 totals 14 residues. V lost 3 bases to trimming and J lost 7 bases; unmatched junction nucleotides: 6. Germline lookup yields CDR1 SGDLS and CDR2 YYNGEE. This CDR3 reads CASSGGTAHGELFF. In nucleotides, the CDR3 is TGTGCCAGCAGCGGTGGGACAGCTCACGGGGAGCTGTTTTTT.